The rows below give T cell receptor beta chains drawn from one sample of a study of T-cell reconstitution after alpha-beta-depleted transplantation in children. TCRdb processed the PCR reads anew with MiXCR; each CDR3 protein has one entry. The sample shows under 850,000 distinct CDR3 sequences, around 14% of them seen only once. This sample comprised PBMCs, obtained before TCRalphabeta/CD19-depleted stem cell transplant. All receptors come from a girl under 10 years old with congenital amegakaryocytic thrombocytopenia, due to receive a stem cell transplant. Each CDR3 is given with its conserved first and last residue. The D gene is left open where the match is weak. A row's size may be missing; if present it is once, few, many or a size class.

CDR3nt	CDR3aa	j_gene	d_gene	abundance	v_gene
TGCGCCAGCAGCTGGGGACAGGGGGACAATGAGCAGTTCTTC	CASSWGQGDNEQFF	TRBJ2-1	TRBD1	-	TRBV5-1
TGCGCCAGCAGTGACGGGCTTTACTGGAACACTGAAGCTTTCTTT	CASSDGLYWNTEAFF	TRBJ1-1	-	few	TRBV10-2
TGTGCCAGCATGGGGCACACCGGGGAGCTGTTTTTT	CASMGHTGELFF	TRBJ2-2	-	many	TRBV6-5
TGTGCCAGCTCTCCGCTCGTTACTAGTGACGAGCAGTACTTC	CASSPLVTSDEQYF	TRBJ2-7	-	-	TRBV18
TGCAGCGTTGGGGCAGGGGGCTCAACCTACGAGCAGTACTTC	CSVGAGGSTYEQYF	TRBJ2-7	TRBD1	few	TRBV29-1
TGCAGCGTTGAGTTGAACTCTGGAAACACCATATATTTT	CSVELNSGNTIYF	TRBJ1-3	-	-	TRBV29-1
TGCGCCAGCAAGCGACAGGGGTATCACACTGAAGCTTTCTTT	CASKRQGYHTEAFF	TRBJ1-1	TRBD1	-	TRBV5-1
TGCGCCAGCAGCGGGGGATTTGGGAACACTGAAGCTTTCTTT	CASSGGFGNTEAFF	TRBJ1-1	-	few	TRBV4-1
TGCAGCGTCCGCCCGGACAGGGTCCCCCCGGAGCAGTACTTC	CSVRPDRVPPEQYF	TRBJ2-7	TRBD1	-	TRBV29-1
TGCGCCAGCAGCTTGGCACTAGCGCGAGTTTCCTACGAGCAGTACTTC	CASSLALARVSYEQYF	TRBJ2-7	TRBD2	many	TRBV5-1
TGCGCCAGCAGCTCAGGCCGGACTGCTAACTATGGCTACACCTTC	CASSSGRTANYGYTF	TRBJ1-2	-	-	TRBV5-1
TGCAGTGCTAGAGTCCCGACAGACCGGGCCCGGTCCTACAATGAGCAGTTCTTC	CSARVPTDRARSYNEQFF	TRBJ2-1	-	many	TRBV20-1
TGCGCCAGCAGCAGTTCGGCTAACTATGGCTACACCTTC	CASSSSANYGYTF	TRBJ1-2	-	many	TRBV5-1
TGTGCCAGCAGCTTAGCGACAGGGGGAGCTGGCTACACCTTC	CASSLATGGAGYTF	TRBJ1-2	TRBD1	-	TRBV7-9
TGTGCCAGCGGACCGGGGAGGGGCAAAAACATTCAGTACTTC	CASGPGRGKNIQYF	TRBJ2-4	TRBD2	few	TRBV2
TGTGCCAGCAGTTTTCAGAGCTCCTACGAGCAGTACTTC	CASSFQSSYEQYF	TRBJ2-7	-	many	TRBV12-3/TRBV12-4
TGTGCCAGCAGTGTCCCCAGTGTCGCTAGCGGACACTACGAGCAGTACTTC	CASSVPSVASGHYEQYF	TRBJ2-7	TRBD2	few	TRBV28
TGTGCCACCGGATTGGGATGGTCTGAAGAGACCCAGTACTTC	CATGLGWSEETQYF	TRBJ2-5	-	-	TRBV15
TGTGCCAGCAGCTCCACCGGACTCCTCAGCGGCAATGAGCAGTTCTTC	CASSSTGLLSGNEQFF	TRBJ2-1	-	many	TRBV6-2/TRBV6-3
TGTGCCAGCAGCTTACCCCGGACTAGACACAATGAGCAGTTCTTC	CASSLPRTRHNEQFF	TRBJ2-1	TRBD2	many	TRBV7-8
TGCGCCAGCAGCCCGGAGTCGTACTATGGCTACACCTTC	CASSPESYYGYTF	TRBJ1-2	-	many	TRBV5-1
TGTGCCAGCAGTTTAATACCTCGGACAGGGGGAACAGATACGCAGTATTTT	CASSLIPRTGGTDTQYF	TRBJ2-3	TRBD1	few	TRBV28
TGCGCCAGCAGCCTTACCTTGGGAGGGCGCACAGATACGCAGTATTTT	CASSLTLGGRTDTQYF	TRBJ2-3	TRBD2	many	TRBV5-1
TGCGCCAGCAGCTTGACGTACCGTCTAAGCAATGAGCAGTTCTTC	CASSLTYRLSNEQFF	TRBJ2-1	-	few	TRBV5-1
TGTGCCAGCTCACCACCCGCTGACAGAACGGGGTATGGCTACACCTTC	CASSPPADRTGYGYTF	TRBJ1-2	-	few	TRBV18
TGTGCCAGCAGCCTTACGACAGGGTCTAACTATGGCTACACCTTC	CASSLTTGSNYGYTF	TRBJ1-2	TRBD1	-	TRBV7-9
TGTGCCAGCAGCTTATTTTCTCTAGGAGCCAAAAACATTCAGTACTTC	CASSLFSLGAKNIQYF	TRBJ2-4	-	many	TRBV7-8
TGCAGCGTTGTTTGGGGAGGGGCCGGGGAGCTGTTTTTT	CSVVWGGAGELFF	TRBJ2-2	TRBD2	many	TRBV29-1
TGTGCCAGCAGCCGGGGATTGGGCCCTGAAGCTTTCTTT	CASSRGLGPEAFF	TRBJ1-1	-	-	TRBV9
TGTGCCAGCAGCTTACAGGGAAATTCAGATACGCAGTATTTT	CASSLQGNSDTQYF	TRBJ2-3	-	-	TRBV7-9
TGCAGTGCCAGAGGACTAGCGGTAGCCAAAAACATTCAGTACTTC	CSARGLAVAKNIQYF	TRBJ2-4	TRBD2	many	TRBV20-1
TGTGCCAGCAGTTTATCGGGGTCCCCCGTCTACACTGAAGCTTTCTTT	CASSLSGSPVYTEAFF	TRBJ1-1	-	many	TRBV27
TGTGCCAGCAGCCAAGATGTAGCTAGCGTGAACACCGGGGAGCTGTTTTTT	CASSQDVASVNTGELFF	TRBJ2-2	-	-	TRBV4-2
TGCAGTGCAACCCCCGGACTAGCGGGAGGTCGAGAGCAGTACTTC	CSATPGLAGGREQYF	TRBJ2-7	TRBD2	-	TRBV20-1
TGCGCCAGCAGCCAAGAGGGAGGTTATAGCTCCTACAATGAGCAGTTCTTC	CASSQEGGYSSYNEQFF	TRBJ2-1	-	many	TRBV4-1
TGTGCCAGCAGCTTTCGGCCAGGGGCGACCGGGGAGCTGTTTTTT	CASSFRPGATGELFF	TRBJ2-2	-	few	TRBV7-2
TGTGCCAGCAGCTCATGGACAGGGACAGGTCAGCCCCAGCATTTT	CASSSWTGTGQPQHF	TRBJ1-5	TRBD1	-	TRBV7-8
TGTGCCAGCAGTGAAAGGCGGACTGCGAATAGTTGGGGCCTCAATGAGCAGTTCTTC	CASSERRTANSWGLNEQFF	TRBJ2-1	-	many	TRBV6-1
TGTGCCAGCAGCCGTACCATTGGCTACGAGCAGTACTTC	CASSRTIGYEQYF	TRBJ2-7	-	few	TRBV7-2
TGTGCCAGTACCTTGGGACAGATTTATGGCGACACCTTC	CASTLGQIYGDTF	TRBJ1-2	TRBD1	-	TRBV12-3/TRBV12-4
TGTGCCAGCAAGACAGGGGAGACAGATACGCAGTATTTT	CASKTGETDTQYF	TRBJ2-3	TRBD1	many	TRBV12-3/TRBV12-4
TGTGCCACCAGCCGAGGAAACAGACTTTCAGGCGTAGAGCAGTACTTC	CATSRGNRLSGVEQYF	TRBJ2-7	-	-	TRBV15
TGCAGTGCTAGACCTAGCGGGAGAACGAACACCGGGGAGCTGTTTTTT	CSARPSGRTNTGELFF	TRBJ2-2	TRBD2	-	TRBV20-1
TGTGCCAGCAGCTTGAGTTTTCGGGAGACTGAAGCTTTCTTT	CASSLSFRETEAFF	TRBJ1-1	-	many	TRBV5-4
TGCAGTGCTAGGGGACAGGGAATCAACACCGGGGAGCTGTTTTTT	CSARGQGINTGELFF	TRBJ2-2	TRBD1	many	TRBV20-1
TGTGCCAGCAGTGAAGATTGGGATGAGCAGTTCTTC	CASSEDWDEQFF	TRBJ2-1	-	many	TRBV6-1
TGTGCCAGCAGCCACGATATTGGAGAGCAGTACTTC	CASSHDIGEQYF	TRBJ2-7	-	-	TRBV3-1
TGCGCCAGCAGTGAAACCCCGGGACTTCCCTACGAGCAGTACTTC	CASSETPGLPYEQYF	TRBJ2-7	-	once	TRBV10-1
TGTGCCACCAGCGAGGGCGGCGGGAGTCAAACAGATACGCAGTATTTT	CATSEGGGSQTDTQYF	TRBJ2-3	TRBD2	-	TRBV15
TGTGCCAGCACAACCGACCGCTCGGACTCCGAGCAGTACTTC	CASTTDRSDSEQYF	TRBJ2-7	-	-	TRBV5-6
TGCAGCGTTGAGGGTGGGTCCGGTTTTTCCCACGAGCAGTACTTC	CSVEGGSGFSHEQYF	TRBJ2-7	-	-	TRBV29-1
TGTGCCAGCAGTCTAACTGGGGACAGGAACACCGGGGAGCTGTTTTTT	CASSLTGDRNTGELFF	TRBJ2-2	TRBD1	-	TRBV7-8
TGCGCCAGCAGGACGGGACTAGAAACAGATACGCAGTATTTT	CASRTGLETDTQYF	TRBJ2-3	TRBD2	many	TRBV5-1
TGTGCCAGCAGCTTATCGCGGAACTCCTACAATGAGCAGTTCTTC	CASSLSRNSYNEQFF	TRBJ2-1	-	-	TRBV7-2